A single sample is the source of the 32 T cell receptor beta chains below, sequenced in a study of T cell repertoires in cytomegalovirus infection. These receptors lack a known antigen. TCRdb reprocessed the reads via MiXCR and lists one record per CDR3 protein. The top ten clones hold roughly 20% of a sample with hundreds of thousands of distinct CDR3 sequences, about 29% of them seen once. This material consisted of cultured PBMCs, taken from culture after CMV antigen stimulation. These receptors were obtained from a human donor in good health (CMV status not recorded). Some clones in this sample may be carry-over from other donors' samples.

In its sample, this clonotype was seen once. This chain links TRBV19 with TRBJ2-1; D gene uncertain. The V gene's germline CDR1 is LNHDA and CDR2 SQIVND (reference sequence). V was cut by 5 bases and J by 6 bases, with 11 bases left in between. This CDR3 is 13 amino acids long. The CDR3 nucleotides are TGTGCCAGTAGTCTGACCATCGGCAATGAGCAGTTCTTC. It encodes CASSLTIGNEQFF.

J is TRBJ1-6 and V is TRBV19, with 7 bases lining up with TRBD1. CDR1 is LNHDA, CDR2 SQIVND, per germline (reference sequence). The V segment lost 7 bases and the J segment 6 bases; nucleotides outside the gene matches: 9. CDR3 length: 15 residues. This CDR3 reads CASTQRGQGNSPLHF. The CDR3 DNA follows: TGTGCCAGTACCCAGAGGGGGCAGGGTAATTCACCCCTCCACTTT.

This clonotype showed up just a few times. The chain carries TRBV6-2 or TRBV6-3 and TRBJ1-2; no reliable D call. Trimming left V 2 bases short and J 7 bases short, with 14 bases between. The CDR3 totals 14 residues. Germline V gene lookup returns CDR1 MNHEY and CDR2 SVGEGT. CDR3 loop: CASSYAGPPGGYTF. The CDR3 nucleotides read TGTGCCAGCAGTTACGCTGGGCCACCCGGTGGCTACACCTTC.

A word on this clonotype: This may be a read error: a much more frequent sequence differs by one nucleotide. CDR3 sequence reads: CASSLDQADTDTQYF. The CDR3 DNA sequence: TGTGCCAGCAGCTTAGATCAGGCAGACACAGATACGCAGTATTTT. The chain employs TRBV7-6 and TRBJ2-3, with D hard to call. This CDR3 contains 15 residues. The ends were cut back, 1 base at V and 2 bases at J, with 10 bases in the middle. CDR1 and CDR2 from the germline V gene are SGHVS and FNYEAQ.

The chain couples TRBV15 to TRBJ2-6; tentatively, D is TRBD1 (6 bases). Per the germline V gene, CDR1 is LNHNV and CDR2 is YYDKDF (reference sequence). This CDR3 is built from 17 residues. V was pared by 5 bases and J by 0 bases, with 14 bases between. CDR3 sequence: CATSPPTGPSGANVLTF. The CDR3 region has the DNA TGTGCCACCAGCCCACCGACAGGACCCTCTGGGGCCAACGTCCTGACTTTC.

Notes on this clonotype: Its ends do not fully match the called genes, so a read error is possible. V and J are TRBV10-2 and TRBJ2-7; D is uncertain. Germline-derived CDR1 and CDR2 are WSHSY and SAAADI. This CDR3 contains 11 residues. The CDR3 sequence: CASSVSNEQYF. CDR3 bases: TGCGCCAGCAGTGTCTCCAACGAGCAGTACTTC.

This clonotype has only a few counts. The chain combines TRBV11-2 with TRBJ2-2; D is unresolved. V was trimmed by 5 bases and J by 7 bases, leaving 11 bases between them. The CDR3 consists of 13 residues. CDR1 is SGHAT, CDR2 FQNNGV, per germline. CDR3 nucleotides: TGTGCCAGCAGCCCCTTCGGCGTCGGGGAGCTGTTTTTT. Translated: CASSPFGVGELFF.

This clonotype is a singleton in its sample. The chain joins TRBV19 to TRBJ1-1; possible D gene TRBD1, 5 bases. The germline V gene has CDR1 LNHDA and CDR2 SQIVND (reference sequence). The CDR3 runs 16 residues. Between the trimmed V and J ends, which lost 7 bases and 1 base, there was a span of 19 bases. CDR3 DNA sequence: TGTGCCAGTACTCAGAGATCGGGCAGGGAGAACACTGAAGCTTTCTTT. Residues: CASTQRSGRENTEAFF.

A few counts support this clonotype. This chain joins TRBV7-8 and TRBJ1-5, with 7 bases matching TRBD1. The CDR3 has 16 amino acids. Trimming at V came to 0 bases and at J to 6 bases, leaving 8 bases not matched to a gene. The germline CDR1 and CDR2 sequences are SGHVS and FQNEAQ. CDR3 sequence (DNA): TGTGCCAGCAGCTTAGCGCGACAGGGCCCTCCTCAGCCCCAGCATTTT. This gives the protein CASSLARQGPPQPQHF.

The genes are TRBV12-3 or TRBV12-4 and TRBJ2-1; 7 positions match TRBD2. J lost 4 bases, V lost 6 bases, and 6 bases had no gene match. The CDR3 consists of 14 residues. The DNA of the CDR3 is TGTGCCAGCAGACGGACCGGGGGGTACAATGAGCAGTTCTTC. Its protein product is CASRRTGGYNEQFF.

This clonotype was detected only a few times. The CDR3 is CASSLTGDNSPLHF. As DNA, the CDR3 is TGTGCCAGCAGTCTGACAGGGGACAATTCACCCCTCCACTTT. V gene TRBV27 combines with J gene TRBJ1-6, with 8 bases fitting TRBD1. CDR1 and CDR2 from the germline V gene are MNHEY and SMNVEV (reference sequence). This CDR3 is built from 14 residues. V lost 5 bases to trimming and J lost 7 bases; unmatched junction nucleotides: 4.

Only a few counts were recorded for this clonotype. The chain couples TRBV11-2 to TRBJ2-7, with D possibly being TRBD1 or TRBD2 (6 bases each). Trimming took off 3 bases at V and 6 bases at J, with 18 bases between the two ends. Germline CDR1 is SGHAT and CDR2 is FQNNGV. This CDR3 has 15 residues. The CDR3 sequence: CASSFWRDTRSEQYF. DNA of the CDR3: TGTGCCAGCAGCTTTTGGCGGGACACCCGCTCCGAGCAGTACTTC.

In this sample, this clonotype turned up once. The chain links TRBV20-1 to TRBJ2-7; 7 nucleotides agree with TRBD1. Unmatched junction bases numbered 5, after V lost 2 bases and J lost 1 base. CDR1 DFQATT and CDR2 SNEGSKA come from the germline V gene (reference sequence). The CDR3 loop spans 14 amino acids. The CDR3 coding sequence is TGCAGTGCTAGAAACAGGGGTACTTCCTACGAGCAGTACTTC. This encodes CSARNRGTSYEQYF.

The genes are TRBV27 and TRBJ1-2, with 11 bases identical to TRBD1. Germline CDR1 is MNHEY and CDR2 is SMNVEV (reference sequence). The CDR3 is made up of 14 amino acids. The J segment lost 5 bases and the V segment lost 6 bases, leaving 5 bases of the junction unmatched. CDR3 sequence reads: CASRPGQGAYGYTF. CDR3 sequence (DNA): TGTGCCAGCAGACCCGGACAGGGGGCGTATGGCTACACCTTC.

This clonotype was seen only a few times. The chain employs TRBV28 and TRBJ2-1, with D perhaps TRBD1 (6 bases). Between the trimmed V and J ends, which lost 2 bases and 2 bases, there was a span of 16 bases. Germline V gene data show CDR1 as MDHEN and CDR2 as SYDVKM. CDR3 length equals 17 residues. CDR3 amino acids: CASSLPGVSGPYNEQFF. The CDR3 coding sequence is TGTGCCAGCAGTTTACCAGGGGTGTCCGGACCCTACAATGAGCAGTTCTTC.

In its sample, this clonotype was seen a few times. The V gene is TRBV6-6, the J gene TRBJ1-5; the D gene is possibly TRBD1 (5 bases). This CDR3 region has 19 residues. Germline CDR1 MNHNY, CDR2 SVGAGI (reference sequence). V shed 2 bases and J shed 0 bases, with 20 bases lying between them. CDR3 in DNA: TGTGCCAGCAGTTACCGCTCACGCGGCCGGGGGACTAGCAATCAGCCCCAGCATTTT. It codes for CASSYRSRGRGTSNQPQHF.

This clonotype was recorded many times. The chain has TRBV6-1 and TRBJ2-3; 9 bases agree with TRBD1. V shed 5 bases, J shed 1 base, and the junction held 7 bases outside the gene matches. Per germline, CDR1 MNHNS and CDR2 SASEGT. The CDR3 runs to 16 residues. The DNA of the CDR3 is TGTGCCAGCAGTCCCCGGACAGGGGAGGGCACAGATACGCAGTATTTT. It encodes CASSPRTGEGTDTQYF.

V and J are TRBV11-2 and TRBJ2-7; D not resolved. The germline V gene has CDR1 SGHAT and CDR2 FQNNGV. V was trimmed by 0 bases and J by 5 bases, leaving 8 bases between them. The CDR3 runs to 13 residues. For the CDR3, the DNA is TGTGCCAGCAGCTTAGATTCCAGCAACGAGCAGTACTTC. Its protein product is CASSLDSSNEQYF.

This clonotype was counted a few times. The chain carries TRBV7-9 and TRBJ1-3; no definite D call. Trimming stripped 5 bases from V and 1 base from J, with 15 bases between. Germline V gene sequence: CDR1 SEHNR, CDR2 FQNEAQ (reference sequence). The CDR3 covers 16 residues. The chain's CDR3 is CASSPRISASGNTIYF. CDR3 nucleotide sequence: TGTGCCAGCAGCCCACGTATATCGGCGTCTGGAAACACCATATATTTT.

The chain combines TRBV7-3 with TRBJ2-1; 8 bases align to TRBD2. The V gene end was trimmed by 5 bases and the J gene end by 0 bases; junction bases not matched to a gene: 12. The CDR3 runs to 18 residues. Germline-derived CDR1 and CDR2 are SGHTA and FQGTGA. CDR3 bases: TGTGCCAGCAGCCTACTAGCGGACTTGCAGAGCTCCTACAATGAGCAGTTCTTC. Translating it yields CASSLLADLQSSYNEQFF.

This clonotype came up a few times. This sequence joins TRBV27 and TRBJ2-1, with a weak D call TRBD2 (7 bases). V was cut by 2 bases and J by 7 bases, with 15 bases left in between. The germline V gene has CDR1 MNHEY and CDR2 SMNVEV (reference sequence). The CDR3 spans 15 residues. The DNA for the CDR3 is TGTGCCAGCAGTTTAGGATCGGGGGGCTGGAATGAGCAGTTCTTC. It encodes CASSLGSGGWNEQFF.

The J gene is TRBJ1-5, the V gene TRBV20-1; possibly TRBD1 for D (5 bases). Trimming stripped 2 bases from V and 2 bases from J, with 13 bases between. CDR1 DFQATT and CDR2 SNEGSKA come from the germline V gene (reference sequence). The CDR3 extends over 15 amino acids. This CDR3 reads CSARQGGNGNQPQHF. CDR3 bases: TGCAGTGCTAGACAGGGCGGAAACGGCAATCAGCCCCAGCATTTT.

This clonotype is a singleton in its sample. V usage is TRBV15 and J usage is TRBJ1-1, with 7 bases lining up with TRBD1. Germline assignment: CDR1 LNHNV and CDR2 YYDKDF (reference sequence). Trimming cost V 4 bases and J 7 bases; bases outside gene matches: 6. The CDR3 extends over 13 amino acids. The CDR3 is CATSKFGTDEAFF. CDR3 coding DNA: TGTGCCACCAGCAAGTTCGGGACAGATGAAGCTTTCTTT.

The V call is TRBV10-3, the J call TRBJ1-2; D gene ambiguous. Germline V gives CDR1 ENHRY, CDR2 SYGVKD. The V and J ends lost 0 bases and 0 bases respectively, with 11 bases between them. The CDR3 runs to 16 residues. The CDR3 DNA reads TGTGCCATCAGTGAGTCGGCCCCCCCATCTAACTATGGCTACACCTTC. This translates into CAISESAPPSNYGYTF.

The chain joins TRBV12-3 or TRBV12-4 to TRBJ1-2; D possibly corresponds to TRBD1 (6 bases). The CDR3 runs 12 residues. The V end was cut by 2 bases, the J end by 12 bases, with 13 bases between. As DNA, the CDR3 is TGTGCCAGCAGTTTAACCGGACAGCCCGACACCTTC. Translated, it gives CASSLTGQPDTF.

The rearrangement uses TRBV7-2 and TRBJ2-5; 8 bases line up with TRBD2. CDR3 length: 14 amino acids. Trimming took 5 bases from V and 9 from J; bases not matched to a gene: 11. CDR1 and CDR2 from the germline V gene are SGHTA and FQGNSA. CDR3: CASSAGTSGGAQYF. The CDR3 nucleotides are TGTGCCAGCAGCGCCGGGACCTCGGGGGGGGCCCAGTACTTC.

The CDR3 bases are TGTGCCAGCAGTTTATTATCGGACCGGGCGAACACTGAAGCTTTCTTT. It yields the protein CASSLLSDRANTEAFF. This chain links TRBV27 with TRBJ1-1, with D uncertain. CDR1 is MNHEY, CDR2 SMNVEV, per germline (reference sequence). Trimming took off 1 base at V and 1 base at J, with 13 bases between the two ends. The CDR3 runs to 16 residues.

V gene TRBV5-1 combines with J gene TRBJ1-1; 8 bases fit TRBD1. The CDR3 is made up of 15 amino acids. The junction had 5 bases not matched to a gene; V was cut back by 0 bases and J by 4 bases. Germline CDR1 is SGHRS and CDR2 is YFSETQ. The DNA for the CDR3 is TGCGCCAGCAGCTTGGCACAGGGGGAGGGCACTGAAGCTTTCTTT. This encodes CASSLAQGEGTEAFF.

CDR3 bases: TGTGCCAGCAGTGTAGATGGGCACGGCTACACCTTC. It encodes CASSVDGHGYTF. V and J are TRBV5-4 and TRBJ1-2; no reliable D call. The V and J ends lost 5 bases and 8 bases respectively, with 13 bases between them. This CDR3 region has 12 residues. Per germline, CDR1 SGHNT and CDR2 YYREEE (reference sequence).

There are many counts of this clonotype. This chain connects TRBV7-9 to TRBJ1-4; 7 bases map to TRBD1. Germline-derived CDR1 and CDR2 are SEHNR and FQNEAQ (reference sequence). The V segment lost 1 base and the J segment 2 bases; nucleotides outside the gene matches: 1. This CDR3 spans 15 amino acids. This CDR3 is CASSLETGTNEKLFF. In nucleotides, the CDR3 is TGTGCCAGCAGCTTAGAGACAGGGACTAATGAAAAACTGTTTTTT.

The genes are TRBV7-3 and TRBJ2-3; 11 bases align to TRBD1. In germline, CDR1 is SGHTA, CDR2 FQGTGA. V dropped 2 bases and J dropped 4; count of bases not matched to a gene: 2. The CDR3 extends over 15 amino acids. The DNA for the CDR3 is TGTGCCAGCAGCTTAGGGACAGGGGGACCAGATACGCAGTATTTT. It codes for CASSLGTGGPDTQYF.

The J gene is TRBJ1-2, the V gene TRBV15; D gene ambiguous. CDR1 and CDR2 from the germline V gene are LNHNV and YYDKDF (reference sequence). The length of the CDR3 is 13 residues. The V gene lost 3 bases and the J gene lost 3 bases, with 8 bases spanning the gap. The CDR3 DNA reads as TGTGCCACCAGCAGTGGCGGAGACTATGGCTACACCTTC. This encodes CATSSGGDYGYTF.